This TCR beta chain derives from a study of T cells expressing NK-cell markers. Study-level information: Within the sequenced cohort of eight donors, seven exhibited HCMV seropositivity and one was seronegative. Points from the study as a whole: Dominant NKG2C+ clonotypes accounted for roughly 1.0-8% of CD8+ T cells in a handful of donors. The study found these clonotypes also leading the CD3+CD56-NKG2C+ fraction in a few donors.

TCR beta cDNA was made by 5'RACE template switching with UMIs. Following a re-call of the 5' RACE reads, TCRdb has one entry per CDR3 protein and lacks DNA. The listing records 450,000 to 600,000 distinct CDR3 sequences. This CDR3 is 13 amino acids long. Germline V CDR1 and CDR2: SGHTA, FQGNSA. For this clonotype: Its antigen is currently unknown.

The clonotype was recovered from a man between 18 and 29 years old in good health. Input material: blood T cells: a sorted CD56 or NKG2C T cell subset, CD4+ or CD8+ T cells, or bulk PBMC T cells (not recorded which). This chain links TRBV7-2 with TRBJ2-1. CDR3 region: CASRSVWLPKQFF.